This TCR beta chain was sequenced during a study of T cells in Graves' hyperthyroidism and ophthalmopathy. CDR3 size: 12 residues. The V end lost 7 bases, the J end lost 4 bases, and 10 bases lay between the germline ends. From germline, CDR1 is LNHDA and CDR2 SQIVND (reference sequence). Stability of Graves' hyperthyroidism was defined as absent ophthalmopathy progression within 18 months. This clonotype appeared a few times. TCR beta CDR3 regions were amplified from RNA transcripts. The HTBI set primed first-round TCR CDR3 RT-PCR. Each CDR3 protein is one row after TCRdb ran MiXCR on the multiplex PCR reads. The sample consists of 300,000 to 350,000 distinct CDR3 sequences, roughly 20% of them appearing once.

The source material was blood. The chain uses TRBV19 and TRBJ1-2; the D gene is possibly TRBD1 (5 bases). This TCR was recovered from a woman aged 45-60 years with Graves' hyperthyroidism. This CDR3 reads CASNHDSYGYTF. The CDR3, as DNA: TGTGCCAGTAACCACGACAGCTATGGCTACACCTTC.